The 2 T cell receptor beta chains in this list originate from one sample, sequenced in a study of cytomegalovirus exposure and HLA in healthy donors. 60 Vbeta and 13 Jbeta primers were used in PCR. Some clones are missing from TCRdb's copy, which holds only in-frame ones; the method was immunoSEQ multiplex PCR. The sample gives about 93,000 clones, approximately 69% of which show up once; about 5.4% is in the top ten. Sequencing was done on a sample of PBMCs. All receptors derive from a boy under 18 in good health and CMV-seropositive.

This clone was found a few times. In DNA form, the CDR3 reads TGTGCCAGCAGTGACCGAGGGTTCTATAATTCACCCCTCCACTTT. Residues: CASSDRGFYNSPLHF. This chain links TRBV6-1 with TRBJ1-6; no clear D gene. There are 15 residues in the CDR3. The V and J ends lost 3 bases and 3 bases respectively, with 9 bases between them. The germline CDR1 and CDR2 sequences are MNHNS and SASEGT.

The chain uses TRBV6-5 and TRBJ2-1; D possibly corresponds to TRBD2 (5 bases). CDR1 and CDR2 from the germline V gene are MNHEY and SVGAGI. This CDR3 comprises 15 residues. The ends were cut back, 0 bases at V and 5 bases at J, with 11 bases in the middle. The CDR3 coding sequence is TGTGCCAGCAGTTACTCCGAGGGAGTCCACAATGAGCAGTTCTTC. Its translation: CASSYSEGVHNEQFF.